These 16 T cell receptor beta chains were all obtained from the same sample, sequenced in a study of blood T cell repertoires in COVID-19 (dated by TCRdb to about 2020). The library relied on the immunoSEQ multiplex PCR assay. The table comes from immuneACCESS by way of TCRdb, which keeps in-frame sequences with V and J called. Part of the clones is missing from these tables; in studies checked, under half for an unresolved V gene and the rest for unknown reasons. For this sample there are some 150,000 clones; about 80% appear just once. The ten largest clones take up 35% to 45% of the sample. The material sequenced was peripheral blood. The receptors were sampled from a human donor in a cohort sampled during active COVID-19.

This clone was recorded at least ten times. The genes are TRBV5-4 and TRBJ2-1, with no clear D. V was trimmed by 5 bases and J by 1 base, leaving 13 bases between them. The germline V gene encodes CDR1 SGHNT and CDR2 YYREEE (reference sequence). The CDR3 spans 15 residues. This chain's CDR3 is CASRRLGGSYNEQFF. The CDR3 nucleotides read TGTGCCAGCAGACGACTGGGTGGGTCCTACAATGAGCAGTTCTTC.

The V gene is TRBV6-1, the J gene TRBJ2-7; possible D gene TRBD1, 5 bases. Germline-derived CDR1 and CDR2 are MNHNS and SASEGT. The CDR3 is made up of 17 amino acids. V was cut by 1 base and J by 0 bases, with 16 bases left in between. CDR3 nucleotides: TGTGCCAGCAGTGAAGGTACCCTCAGGGTTAGCTCCTACGAGCAGTACTTC. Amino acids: CASSEGTLRVSSYEQYF.

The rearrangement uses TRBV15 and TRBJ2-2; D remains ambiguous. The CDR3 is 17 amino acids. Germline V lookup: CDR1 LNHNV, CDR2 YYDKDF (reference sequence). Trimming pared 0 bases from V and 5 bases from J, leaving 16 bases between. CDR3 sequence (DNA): TGTGCCACCAGCAGAGATCGTCCAGGTGCCAGAACCGGGGAGCTGTTTTTT. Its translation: CATSRDRPGARTGELFF. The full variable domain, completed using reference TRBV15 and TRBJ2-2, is DAMVIQNPRYQVTQFGKPVTLSCSQTLNHNVMYWYQQKSSQAPKLLFHYYDKDFNNEADTPDNFQSRRPNTSFCFLDIRSPGLGDTAMYLCATSRDRPGARTGELFFGEGSRLTVL.

The CDR3 coding sequence is TGTGCCAGCAGTTACTCGAGCGGGGATTGGACAGATACGCAGTATTTT. It specifies CASSYSSGDWTDTQYF. The rearrangement uses TRBV6-8 and TRBJ2-3; 7 bases map to TRBD2. Per the germline V gene, CDR1 is MNHGY and CDR2 is SAAAGT. V lost 0 bases and J lost 3; bases outside the gene matches: 6. The CDR3 loop spans 16 amino acids.

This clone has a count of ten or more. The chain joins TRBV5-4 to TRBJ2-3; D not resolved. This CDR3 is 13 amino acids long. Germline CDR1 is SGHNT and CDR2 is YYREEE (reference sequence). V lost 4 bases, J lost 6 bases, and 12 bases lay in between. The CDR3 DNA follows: TGTGCCAGCAGCCCCGGGTATCAGGATACGCAGTATTTT. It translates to CASSPGYQDTQYF.

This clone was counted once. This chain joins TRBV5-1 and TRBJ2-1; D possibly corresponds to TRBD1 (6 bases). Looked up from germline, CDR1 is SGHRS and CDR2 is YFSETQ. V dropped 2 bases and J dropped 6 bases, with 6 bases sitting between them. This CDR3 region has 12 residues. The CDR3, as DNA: TGCGCCAGCAGCTTACAGGGCAATGAGCAGTTCTTC. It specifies CASSLQGNEQFF.

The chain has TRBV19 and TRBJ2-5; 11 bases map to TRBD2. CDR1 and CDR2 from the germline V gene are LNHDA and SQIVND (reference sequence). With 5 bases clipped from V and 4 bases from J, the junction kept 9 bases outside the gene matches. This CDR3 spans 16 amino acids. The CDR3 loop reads CASSGGLLAGVETQYF. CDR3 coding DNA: TGTGCCAGTAGTGGGGGGCTACTAGCGGGAGTAGAGACCCAGTACTTC. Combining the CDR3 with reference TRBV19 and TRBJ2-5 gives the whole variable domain DGGITQSPKYLFRKEGQNVTLSCEQNLNHDAMYWYRQDPGQGLRLIYYSQIVNDFQKGDIAEGYSVSREKKESFPLTVTSAQKNPTAFYLCASSGGLLAGVETQYFGPGTRLLVL.

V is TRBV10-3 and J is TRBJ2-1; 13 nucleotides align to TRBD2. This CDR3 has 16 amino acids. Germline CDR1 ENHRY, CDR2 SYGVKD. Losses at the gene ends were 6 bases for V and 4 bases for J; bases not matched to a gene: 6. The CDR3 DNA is TGTGCCATCAGCCAACCGGGACTAGCGGGATACAATGAGCAGTTCTTC. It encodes CAISQPGLAGYNEQFF.

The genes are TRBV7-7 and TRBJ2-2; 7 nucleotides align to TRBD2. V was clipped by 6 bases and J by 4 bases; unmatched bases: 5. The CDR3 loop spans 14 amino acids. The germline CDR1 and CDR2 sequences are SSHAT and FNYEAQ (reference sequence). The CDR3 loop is CASRAGATTGELFF. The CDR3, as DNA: TGTGCCAGCAGGGCGGGAGCGACCACCGGGGAGCTGTTTTTT.

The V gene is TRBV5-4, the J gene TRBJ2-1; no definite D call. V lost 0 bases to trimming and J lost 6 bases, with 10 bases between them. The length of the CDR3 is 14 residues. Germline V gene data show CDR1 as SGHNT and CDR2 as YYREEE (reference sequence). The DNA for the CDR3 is TGTGCCAGCAGCTTGGGGGCCCCCTCCAATGAGCAGTTCTTC. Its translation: CASSLGAPSNEQFF.

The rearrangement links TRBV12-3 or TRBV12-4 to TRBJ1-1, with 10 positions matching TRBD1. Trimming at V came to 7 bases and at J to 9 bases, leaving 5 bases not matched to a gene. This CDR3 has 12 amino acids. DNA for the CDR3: TGTGCCAGCACCGACAGGGGGCCGAAAGCTTTCTTT. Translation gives CASTDRGPKAFF.

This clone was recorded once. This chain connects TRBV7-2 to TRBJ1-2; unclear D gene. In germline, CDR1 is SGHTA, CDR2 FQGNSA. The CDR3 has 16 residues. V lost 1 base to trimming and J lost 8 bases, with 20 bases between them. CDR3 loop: CASSLGHGVIGFGYTF. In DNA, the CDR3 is TGTGCCAGCAGCTTAGGACACGGGGTAATAGGTTTCGGCTACACCTTC.

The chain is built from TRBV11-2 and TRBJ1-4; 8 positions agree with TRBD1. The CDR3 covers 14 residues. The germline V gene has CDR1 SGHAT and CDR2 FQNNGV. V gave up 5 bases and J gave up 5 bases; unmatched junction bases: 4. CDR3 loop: CASSTGGGNEKLFF. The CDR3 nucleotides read TGTGCCAGCAGCACAGGGGGGGGAAATGAAAAACTGTTTTTT.

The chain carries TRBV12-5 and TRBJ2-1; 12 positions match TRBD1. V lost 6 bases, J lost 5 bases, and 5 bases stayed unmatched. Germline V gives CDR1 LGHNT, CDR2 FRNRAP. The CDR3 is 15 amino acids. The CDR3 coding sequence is TGTGCTAGTGGCAAGGGACAGGGGGCCAACAATGAGCAGTTCTTC. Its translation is CASGKGQGANNEQFF.

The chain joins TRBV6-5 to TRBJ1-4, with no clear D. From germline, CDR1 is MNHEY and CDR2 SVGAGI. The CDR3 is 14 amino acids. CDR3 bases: TGTGCTACCAGCCGTGGCGGAACGGGTGAAAAACTGTTTTTT. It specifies CATSRGGTGEKLFF.

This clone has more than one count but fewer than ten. The CDR3 loop reads CASSQGGQDVEQYF. The DNA of the CDR3 is TGTGCCAGCAGCCAAGGGGGACAGGACGTCGAGCAGTACTTC. J is TRBJ2-7 and V is TRBV4-2; 8 bases line up with TRBD1. After removal of 1 base from V and 6 bases from J, the junction contained 5 bases not matched to a gene. CDR3 length equals 14 residues. Per germline, CDR1 LGHNA and CDR2 YNFKEQ.